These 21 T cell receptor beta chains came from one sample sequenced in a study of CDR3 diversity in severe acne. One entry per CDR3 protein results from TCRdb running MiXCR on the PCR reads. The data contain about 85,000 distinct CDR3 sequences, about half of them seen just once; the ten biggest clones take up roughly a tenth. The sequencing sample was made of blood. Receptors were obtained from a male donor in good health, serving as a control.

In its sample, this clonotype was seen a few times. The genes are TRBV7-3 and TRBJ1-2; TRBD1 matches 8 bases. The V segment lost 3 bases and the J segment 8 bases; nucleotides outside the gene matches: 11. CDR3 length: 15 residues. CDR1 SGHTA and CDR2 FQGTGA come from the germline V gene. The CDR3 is CASSLAGTGAEGYTF. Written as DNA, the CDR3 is TGTGCCAGCAGCTTGGCCGGGACAGGAGCCGAAGGCTACACCTTC.

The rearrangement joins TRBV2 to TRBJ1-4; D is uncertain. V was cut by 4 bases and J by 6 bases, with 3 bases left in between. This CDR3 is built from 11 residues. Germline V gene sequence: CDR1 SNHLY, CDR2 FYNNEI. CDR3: CASSGDEKLFF. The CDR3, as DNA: TGTGCCAGCAGTGGAGATGAAAAACTGTTTTTT.

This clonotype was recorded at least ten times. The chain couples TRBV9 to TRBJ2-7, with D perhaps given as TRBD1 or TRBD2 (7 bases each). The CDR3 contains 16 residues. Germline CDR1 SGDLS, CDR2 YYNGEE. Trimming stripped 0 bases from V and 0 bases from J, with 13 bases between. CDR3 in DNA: TGTGCCAGCAGCGTAGGCGGGGGACAGTTCTCCTACGAGCAGTACTTC. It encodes CASSVGGGQFSYEQYF.

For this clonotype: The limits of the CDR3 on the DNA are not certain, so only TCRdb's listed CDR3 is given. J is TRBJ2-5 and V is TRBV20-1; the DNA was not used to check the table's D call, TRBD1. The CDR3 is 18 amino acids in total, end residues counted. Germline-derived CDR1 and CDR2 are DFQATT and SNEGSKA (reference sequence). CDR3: CSATLGHQLFFGSGTQYF.

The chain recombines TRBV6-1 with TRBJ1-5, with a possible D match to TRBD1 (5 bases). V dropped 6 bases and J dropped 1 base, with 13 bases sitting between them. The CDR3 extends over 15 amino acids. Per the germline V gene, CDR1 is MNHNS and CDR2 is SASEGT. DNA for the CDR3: TGTGCCAGCAGCGGTGGGGACCTGAGCAATCAGCCCCAGCATTTT. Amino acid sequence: CASSGGDLSNQPQHF.

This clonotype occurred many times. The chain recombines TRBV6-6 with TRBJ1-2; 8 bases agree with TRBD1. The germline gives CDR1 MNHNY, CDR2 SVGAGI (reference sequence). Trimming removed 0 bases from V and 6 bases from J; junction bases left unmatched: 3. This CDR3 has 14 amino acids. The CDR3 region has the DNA TGTGCCAGCAGTTACTCGGACAGGGTCCATGGCTACACCTTC. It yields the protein CASSYSDRVHGYTF.

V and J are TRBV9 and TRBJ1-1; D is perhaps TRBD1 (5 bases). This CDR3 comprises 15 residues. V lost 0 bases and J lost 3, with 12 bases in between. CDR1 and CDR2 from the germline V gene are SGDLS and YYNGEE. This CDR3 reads CASSVDGRADTEAFF. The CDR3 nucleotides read TGTGCCAGCAGCGTAGATGGCAGGGCGGACACTGAAGCTTTCTTT. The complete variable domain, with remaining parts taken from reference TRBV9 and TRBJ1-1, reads DSGVTQTPKHLITATGQRVTLRCSPRSGDLSVYWYQQSLDQGLQFLIQYYNGEERAKGNILERFSAQQFPDLHSELNLSSLELGDSALYFCASSVDGRADTEAFFGQGTRLTVV.

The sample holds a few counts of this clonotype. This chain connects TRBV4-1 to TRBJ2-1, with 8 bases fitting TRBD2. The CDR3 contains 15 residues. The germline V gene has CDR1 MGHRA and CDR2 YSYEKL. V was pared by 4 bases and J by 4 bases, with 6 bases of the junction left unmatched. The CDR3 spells CASSPRGGWYNEQFF. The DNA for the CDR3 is TGCGCCAGCAGCCCCCGGGGGGGATGGTACAATGAGCAGTTCTTC.

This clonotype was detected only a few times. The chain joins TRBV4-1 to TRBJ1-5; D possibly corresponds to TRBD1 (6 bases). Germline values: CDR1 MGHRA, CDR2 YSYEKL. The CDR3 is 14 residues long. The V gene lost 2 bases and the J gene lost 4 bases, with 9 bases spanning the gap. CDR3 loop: CASSQRTGNQPQHF. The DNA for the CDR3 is TGCGCCAGCAGCCAACGAACAGGGAATCAGCCCCAGCATTTT.

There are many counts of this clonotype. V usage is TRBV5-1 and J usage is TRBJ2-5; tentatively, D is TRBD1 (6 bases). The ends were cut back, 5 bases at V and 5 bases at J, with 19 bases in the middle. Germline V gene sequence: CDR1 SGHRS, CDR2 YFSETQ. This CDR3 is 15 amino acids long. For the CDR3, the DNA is TGCGCCAGCAGAGGAGACAGGTATATCGAGGAGACCCAGTACTTC. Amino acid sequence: CASRGDRYIEETQYF.

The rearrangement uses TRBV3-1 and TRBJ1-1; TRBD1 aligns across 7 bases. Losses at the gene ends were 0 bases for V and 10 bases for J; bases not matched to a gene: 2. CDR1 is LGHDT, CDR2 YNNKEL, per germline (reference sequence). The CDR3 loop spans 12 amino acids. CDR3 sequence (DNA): TGTGCCAGCAGCCAAGATCGACAGGGAGCTTTCTTT. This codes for CASSQDRQGAFF.

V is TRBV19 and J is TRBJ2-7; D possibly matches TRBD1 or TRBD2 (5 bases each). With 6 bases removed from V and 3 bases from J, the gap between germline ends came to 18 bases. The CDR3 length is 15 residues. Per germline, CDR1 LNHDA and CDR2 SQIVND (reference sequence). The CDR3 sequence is CASRGGLFQGYEQYF. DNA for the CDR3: TGTGCCAGTAGAGGCGGGCTTTTCCAGGGCTACGAGCAGTACTTC. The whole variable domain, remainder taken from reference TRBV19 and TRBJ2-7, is DGGITQSPKYLFRKEGQNVTLSCEQNLNHDAMYWYRQDPGQGLRLIYYSQIVNDFQKGDIAEGYSVSREKKESFPLTVTSAQKNPTAFYLCASRGGLFQGYEQYFGPGTRLTVT.

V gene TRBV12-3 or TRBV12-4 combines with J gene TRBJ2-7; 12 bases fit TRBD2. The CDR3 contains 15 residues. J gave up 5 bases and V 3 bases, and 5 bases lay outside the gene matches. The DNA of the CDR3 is TGTGCCAGCAGTTTCCTAGCGGGGGGGCGGAACGAGCAGTACTTC. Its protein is CASSFLAGGRNEQYF.

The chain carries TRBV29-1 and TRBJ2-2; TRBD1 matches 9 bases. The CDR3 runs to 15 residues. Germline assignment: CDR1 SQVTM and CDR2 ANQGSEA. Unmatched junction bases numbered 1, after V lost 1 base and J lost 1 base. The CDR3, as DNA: TGCAGCGTTGAAGCGGGACAGGGGAACACCGGGGAGCTGTTTTTT. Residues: CSVEAGQGNTGELFF.

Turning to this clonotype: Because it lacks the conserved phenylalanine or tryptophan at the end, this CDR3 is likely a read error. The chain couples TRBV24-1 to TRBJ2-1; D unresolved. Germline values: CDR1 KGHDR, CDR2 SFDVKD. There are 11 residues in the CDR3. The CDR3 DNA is TGTGCCACCTCCAGTTACAATGGGCAGTTCTCC. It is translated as CATSSYNGQFS.

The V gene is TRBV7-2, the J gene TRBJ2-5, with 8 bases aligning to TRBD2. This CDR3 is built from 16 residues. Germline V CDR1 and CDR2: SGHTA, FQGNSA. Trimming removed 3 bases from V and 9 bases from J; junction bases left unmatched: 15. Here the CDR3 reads CASSFETGLGLGAQYF. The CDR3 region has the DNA TGTGCCAGCAGCTTCGAAACGGGACTAGGGCTGGGGGCCCAGTACTTC.

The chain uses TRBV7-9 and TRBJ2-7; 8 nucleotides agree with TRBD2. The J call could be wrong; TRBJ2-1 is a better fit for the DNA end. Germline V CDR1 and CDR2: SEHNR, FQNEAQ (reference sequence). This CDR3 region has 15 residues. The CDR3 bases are TGTGCCAGCAGCTTAGAGGGACTAGGGGTCGGTGAGCAGTTCTTC. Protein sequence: CASSLEGLGVGEQFF.

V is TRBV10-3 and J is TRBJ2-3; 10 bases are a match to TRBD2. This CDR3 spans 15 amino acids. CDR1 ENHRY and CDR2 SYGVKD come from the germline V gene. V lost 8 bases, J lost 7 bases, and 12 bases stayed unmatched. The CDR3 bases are TGTGCCATCGACGCTCGAGCGGGGGGGGCGTATACGCAGTATTTT. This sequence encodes CAIDARAGGAYTQYF.

CDR3 region: CASSRTTGGSTDTQYF. CDR3 in DNA: TGTGCCAGCAGTAGAACCACAGGGGGGAGCACAGATACGCAGTATTTT. The V call is TRBV2, the J call TRBJ2-3, with 8 bases fitting TRBD1. This CDR3 is built from 16 residues. V shed 5 bases and J 0 bases; nucleotides not matched to a gene: 7. CDR1 and CDR2 from the germline V gene are SNHLY and FYNNEI.

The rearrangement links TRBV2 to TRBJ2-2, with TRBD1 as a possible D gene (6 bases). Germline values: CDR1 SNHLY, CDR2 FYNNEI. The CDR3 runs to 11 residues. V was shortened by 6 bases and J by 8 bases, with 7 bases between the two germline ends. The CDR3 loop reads CASRGTGELFF. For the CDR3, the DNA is TGTGCCAGCAGAGGGACAGGGGAGCTGTTTTTT. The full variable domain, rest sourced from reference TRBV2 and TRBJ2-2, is EPEVTQTPSHQVTQMGQEVILRCVPISNHLYFYWYRQILGQKVEFLVSFYNNEISEKSEIFDDQFSVERPDGSNFTLKIRSTKLEDSAMYFCASRGTGELFFGEGSRLTVL.

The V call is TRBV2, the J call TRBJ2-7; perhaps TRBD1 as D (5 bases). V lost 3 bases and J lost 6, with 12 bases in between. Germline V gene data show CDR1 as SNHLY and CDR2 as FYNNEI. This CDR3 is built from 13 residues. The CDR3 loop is CASSDRGNGEQYF. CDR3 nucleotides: TGTGCCAGCAGTGATAGGGGAAATGGCGAGCAGTACTTC.